This T cell receptor (beta chain) was captured by sequencing in a study of blood T cell repertoires in COVID-19. Libraries were prepared by immunoSEQ multiplex PCR; TCRdb keeps only in-frame clonotypes and omits some of them. The data contain 180,000 or so clones, approximately 85% of them singletons. The sequencing input was peripheral blood. This receptor was identified in a human donor with active or convalescent COVID-19. The donor label of this sample is uncertain.

This chain's CDR3 is CASSLQGRGNEKLFF. The CDR3 DNA follows: TGTGCCAGCAGCTTGCAAGGGAGGGGTAATGAAAAACTGTTTTTT. The chain combines TRBV5-4 with TRBJ1-4; possibly TRBD1 for D (5 bases). Trimming stripped 1 base from V and 4 bases from J, with 11 bases between. The CDR3 is made up of 15 amino acids. Germline V lookup: CDR1 SGHNT, CDR2 YYREEE (reference sequence).